Listed here are 6 T cell receptor beta chains from one sample, sequenced in a study of T cells in Graves' hyperthyroidism and ophthalmopathy. TCR beta CDR3 regions were amplified from RNA transcripts. Carried out on the TCR CDR3, a first-round RT-PCR used the HTBI primer set. TCRdb recomputed calls from the multiplex PCR reads with MiXCR, one row per CDR3 protein. The data contain around 600,000 distinct CDR3 sequences, about 45% of them singletons. The sequenced material came from peripheral blood or thyroid tissue (not recorded which). These receptors all stem from an adult man with Graves' disease, either hyperthyroidism or ophthalmopathy (not recorded which).

The table lists this clonotype with many counts. This chain joins TRBV29-1 and TRBJ2-7; D possibly corresponds to TRBD1 (9 bases). Germline V gene sequence: CDR1 SQVTM, CDR2 ANQGSEA. Between the trimmed V and J ends, which lost 0 bases and 3 bases, there was a span of 15 bases. This CDR3 has 15 amino acids. CDR3 bases: TGCAGCGTTGAAGATAGCGGGACAGGGCTCTACGAGCAGTACTTC. It specifies CSVEDSGTGLYEQYF.

To note about this clonotype: A much larger clone lies a single base off, so this may be a read error. The rearrangement uses TRBV10-3 and TRBJ2-7; TRBD1 aligns across 10 bases. The CDR3 covers 14 residues. Germline lookup yields CDR1 ENHRY and CDR2 SYGVKD. The CDR3 nucleotides are TGTGCCATCAGGGGGGGACAGGGGATCTACGAGCAGCACTTC. Translated, it gives CAIRGGQGIYEQHF.

This chain links TRBV19 with TRBJ2-2; D possibly corresponds to TRBD2 (5 bases). The V end was cut by 5 bases, the J end by 1 base, with 11 bases between. The germline V gene encodes CDR1 LNHDA and CDR2 SQIVND (reference sequence). The length of the CDR3 is 15 residues. CDR3 in amino acids: CASSLTIGNTGELFF. The CDR3 coding sequence is TGTGCCAGTAGTCTGACTATCGGGAACACCGGGGAGCTGTTTTTT.

On this clonotype itself: Being one base from a much bigger clone, this may be a read error. The V call is TRBV2, the J call TRBJ1-6; D gene unclear. V shed 3 bases and J shed 10 bases, with 10 bases lying between them. CDR3 length: 13 amino acids. From germline, CDR1 is SNHLY and CDR2 FYNNEI. CDR3 region: CASSDRAGSPLHF. DNA for the CDR3: TGTGCCAGCAGTGACCGGGCGGGCTCACCCCTCCACTTT.

This clonotype was counted ten times or more. The rearrangement uses TRBV10-3 and TRBJ1-1; D might be TRBD1 (6 bases). This CDR3 has 12 amino acids. CDR1 is ENHRY, CDR2 SYGVKD, per germline. The V gene lost 3 bases and the J gene lost 11 bases, with 13 bases spanning the gap. In DNA, the CDR3 is TGTGCCATCAGTGAACTCGGGGGCTCCGCTTTCTTT. This codes for CAISELGGSAFF.

The genes are TRBV7-9 and TRBJ2-7; D is undetermined. CDR1 is SEHNR and CDR2 is FQNEAQ in the germline V gene (reference sequence). V lost 2 bases and J lost 7, with 18 bases in between. The CDR3 is made up of 15 amino acids. CDR3 sequence: CASSLTSALTDEQYF. Written as DNA, the CDR3 is TGTGCCAGCAGCTTAACATCGGCCCTCACGGATGAGCAGTACTTC.